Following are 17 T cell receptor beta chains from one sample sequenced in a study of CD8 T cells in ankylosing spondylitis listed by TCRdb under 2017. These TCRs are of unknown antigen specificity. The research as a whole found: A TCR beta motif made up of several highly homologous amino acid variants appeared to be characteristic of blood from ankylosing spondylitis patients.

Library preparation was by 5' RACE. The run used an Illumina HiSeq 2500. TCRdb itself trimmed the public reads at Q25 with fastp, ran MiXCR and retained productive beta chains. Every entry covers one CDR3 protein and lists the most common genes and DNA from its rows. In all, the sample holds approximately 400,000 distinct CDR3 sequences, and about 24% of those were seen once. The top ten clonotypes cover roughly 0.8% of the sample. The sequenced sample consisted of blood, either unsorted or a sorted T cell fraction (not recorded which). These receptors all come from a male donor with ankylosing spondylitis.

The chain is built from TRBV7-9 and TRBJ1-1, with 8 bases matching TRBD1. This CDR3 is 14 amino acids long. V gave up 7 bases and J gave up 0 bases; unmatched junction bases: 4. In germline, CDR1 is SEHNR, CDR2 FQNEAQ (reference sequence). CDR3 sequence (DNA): TGTGCCAGCACCCAGGGGGCGGTGAACACTGAAGCTTTCTTT. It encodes CASTQGAVNTEAFF.

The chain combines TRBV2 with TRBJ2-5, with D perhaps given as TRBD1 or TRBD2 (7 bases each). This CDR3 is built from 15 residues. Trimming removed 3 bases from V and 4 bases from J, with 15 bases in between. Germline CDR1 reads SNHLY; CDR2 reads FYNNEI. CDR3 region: CASSEGGGVAETQYF. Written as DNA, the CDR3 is TGTGCCAGCAGTGAGGGAGGGGGCGTCGCAGAGACCCAGTACTTC.

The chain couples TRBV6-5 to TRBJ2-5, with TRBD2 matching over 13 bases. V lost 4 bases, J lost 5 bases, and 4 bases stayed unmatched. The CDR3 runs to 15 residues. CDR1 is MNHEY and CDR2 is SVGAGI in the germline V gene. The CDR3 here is CASSFGTSGVETQYF. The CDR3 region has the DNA TGTGCCAGCAGTTTCGGGACTAGCGGGGTGGAGACCCAGTACTTC.

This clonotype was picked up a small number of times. CDR3: CSARVLAGAGELFF. CDR3 in DNA: TGCAGTGCTAGAGTTCTAGCGGGAGCTGGGGAGCTGTTTTTT. The V gene is TRBV20-1, the J gene TRBJ2-2; 10 nucleotides match TRBD2. The ends lost 1 base at V and 8 bases at J; junction bases unmatched: 4. CDR1 and CDR2 (germline): DFQATT, SNEGSKA (reference sequence). This CDR3 region has 14 residues.

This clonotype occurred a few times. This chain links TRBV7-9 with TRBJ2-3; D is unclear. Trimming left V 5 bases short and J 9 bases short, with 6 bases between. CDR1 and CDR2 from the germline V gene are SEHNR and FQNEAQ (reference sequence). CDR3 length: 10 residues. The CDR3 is CASSHETQYF. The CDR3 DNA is TGTGCCAGCAGCCATGAGACGCAGTATTTT. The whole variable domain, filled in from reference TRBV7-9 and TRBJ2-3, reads DTGVSQNPRHKITKRGQNVTFRCDPISEHNRLYWYRQTLGQGPEFLTYFQNEAQLEKSRLLSDRFSAERPKGSFSTLEIQRTEQGDSAMYLCASSHETQYFGPGTRLTVL.

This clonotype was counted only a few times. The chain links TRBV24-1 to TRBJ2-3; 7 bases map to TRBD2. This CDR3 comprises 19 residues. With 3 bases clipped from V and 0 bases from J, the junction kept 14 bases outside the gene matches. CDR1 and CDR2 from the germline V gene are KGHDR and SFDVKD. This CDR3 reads CATSDPPGVSGTSTDTQYF. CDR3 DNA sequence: TGTGCCACCAGTGATCCCCCGGGGGTGAGCGGGACTAGCACAGATACGCAGTATTTT.

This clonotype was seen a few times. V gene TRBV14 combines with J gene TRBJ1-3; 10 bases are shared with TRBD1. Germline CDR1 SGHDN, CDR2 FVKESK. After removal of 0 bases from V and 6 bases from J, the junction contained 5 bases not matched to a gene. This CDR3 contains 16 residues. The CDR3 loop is CASSQDLGTGENTIYF. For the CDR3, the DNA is TGTGCCAGCAGCCAAGACCTCGGGACAGGGGAAAACACCATATATTTT.

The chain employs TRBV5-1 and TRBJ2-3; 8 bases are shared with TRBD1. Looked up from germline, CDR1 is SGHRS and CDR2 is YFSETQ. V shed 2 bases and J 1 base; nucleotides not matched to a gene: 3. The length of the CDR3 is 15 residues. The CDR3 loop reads CASSLKTGGTDTQYF. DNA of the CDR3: TGCGCCAGCAGCTTAAAGACAGGGGGCACAGATACGCAGTATTTT.

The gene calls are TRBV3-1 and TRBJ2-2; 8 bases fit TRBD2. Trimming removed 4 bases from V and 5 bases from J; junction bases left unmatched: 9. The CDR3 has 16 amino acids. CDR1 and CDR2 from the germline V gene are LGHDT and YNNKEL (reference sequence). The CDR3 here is CASSPRAGVGTGELFF. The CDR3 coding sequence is TGTGCCAGCAGCCCGAGAGCGGGAGTCGGTACCGGGGAGCTGTTTTTT.

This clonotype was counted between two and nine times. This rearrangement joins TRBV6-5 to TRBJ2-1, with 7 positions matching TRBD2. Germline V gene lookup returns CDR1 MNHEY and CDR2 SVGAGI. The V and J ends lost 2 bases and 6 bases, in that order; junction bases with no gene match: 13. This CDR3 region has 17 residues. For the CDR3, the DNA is TGTGCCAGCAGTTACAACTCAGTCGGGAGGAAGGGCAATGAGCAGTTCTTC. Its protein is CASSYNSVGRKGNEQFF.

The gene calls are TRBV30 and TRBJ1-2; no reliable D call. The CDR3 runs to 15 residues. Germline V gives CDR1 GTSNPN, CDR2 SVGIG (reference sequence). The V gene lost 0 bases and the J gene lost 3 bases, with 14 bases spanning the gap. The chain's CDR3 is CAWSVGSGTYYGYTF. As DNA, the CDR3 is TGTGCCTGGAGTGTAGGCAGTGGTACCTACTATGGCTACACCTTC.

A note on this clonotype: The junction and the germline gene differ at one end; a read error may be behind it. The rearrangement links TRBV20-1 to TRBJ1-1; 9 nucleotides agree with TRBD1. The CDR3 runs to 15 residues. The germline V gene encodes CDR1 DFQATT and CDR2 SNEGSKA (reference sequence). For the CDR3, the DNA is TGCAGTGCTGAGCCGGGACAGGGAACGAACACTGAAGCTATCTTT. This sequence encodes CSAEPGQGTNTEAIF.

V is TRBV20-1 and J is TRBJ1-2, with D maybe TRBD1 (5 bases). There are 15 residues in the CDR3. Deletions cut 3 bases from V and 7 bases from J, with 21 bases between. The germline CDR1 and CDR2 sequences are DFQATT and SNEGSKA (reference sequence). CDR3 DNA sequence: TGCAGTGCTAGCCCATACGCTCAGGGAGTCTCTGGCTACACCTTC. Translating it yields CSASPYAQGVSGYTF.

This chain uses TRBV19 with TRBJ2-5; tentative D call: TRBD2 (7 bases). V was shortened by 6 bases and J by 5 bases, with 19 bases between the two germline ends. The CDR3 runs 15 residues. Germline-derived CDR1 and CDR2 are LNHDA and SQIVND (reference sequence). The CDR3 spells CASRRGTTEEETQYF. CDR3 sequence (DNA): TGTGCCAGTAGGAGGGGGACTACCGAGGAGGAGACCCAGTACTTC. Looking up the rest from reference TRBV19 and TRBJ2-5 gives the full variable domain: DGGITQSPKYLFRKEGQNVTLSCEQNLNHDAMYWYRQDPGQGLRLIYYSQIVNDFQKGDIAEGYSVSREKKESFPLTVTSAQKNPTAFYLCASRRGTTEEETQYFGPGTRLLVL.

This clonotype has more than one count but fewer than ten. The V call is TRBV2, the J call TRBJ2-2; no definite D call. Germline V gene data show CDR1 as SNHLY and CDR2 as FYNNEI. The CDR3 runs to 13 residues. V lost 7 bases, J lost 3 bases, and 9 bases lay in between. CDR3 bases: TGTGCCAGCATACCTCTTCACACCGGGGAGCTGTTTTTT. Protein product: CASIPLHTGELFF.

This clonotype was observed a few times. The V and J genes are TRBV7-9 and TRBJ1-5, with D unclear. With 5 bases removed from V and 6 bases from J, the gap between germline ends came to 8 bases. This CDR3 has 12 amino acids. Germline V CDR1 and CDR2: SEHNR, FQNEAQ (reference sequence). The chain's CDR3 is CASSRLSQPQHF. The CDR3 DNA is TGTGCCAGCAGCCGCCTTAGTCAGCCCCAGCATTTT.

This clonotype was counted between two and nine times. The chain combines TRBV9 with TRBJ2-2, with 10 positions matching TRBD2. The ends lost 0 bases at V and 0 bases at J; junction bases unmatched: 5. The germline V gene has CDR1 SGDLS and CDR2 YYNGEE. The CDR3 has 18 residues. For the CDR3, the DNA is TGTGCCAGCAGCGTAGAGCTAGCGGGGGCCGCGAACACCGGGGAGCTGTTTTTT. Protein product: CASSVELAGAANTGELFF.